What follows are 10 T cell receptor beta chains derived from one specimen sequenced in a study of low-dose radiotherapy and immunotherapy resistance in tumors. Gene-specific TRAV and TRBV primers were used for first-strand cDNA, covering alpha and beta chains. With a V-primer adapter and a constant-region primer, TCRs were amplified for about 20 PCR cycles. TCRdb re-derived calls from the reads in MiXCR, one entry per CDR3 protein. Among around 80,000 distinct CDR3 sequences listed, about 17% were seen once. The time point denotes: after trial treatment. Treatment in this sample: LDRT plus nivolumab, ipilimumab, low-dose cyclophosphamide and aspirin (RACIN trial). Specimen: PBMCs, collected after low-dose radiotherapy plus immunotherapy. Every receptor here comes from a male donor with prostate cancer.

This clonotype is medium-sized (0.01 to 0.1%) by share. This chain joins TRBV6-5 and TRBJ2-3, with D tentatively TRBD1 or TRBD2 (6 bases each). Trimming shortened V by 7 bases and J by 1 base, and 12 bases separated the two germline ends. Germline V gives CDR1 MNHEY, CDR2 SVGAGI. The CDR3 has 14 amino acids. This chain's CDR3 is CASIPGGGTDTQYF. The CDR3 DNA follows: TGTGCCAGCATCCCCGGGGGCGGCACAGATACGCAGTATTTT.

There are many counts of this clonotype. The chain links TRBV12-3 or TRBV12-4 to TRBJ2-5; D is undetermined. The CDR3 extends over 13 amino acids. The V end was cut by 3 bases, the J end by 6 bases, with 11 bases between. The CDR3 here is CASSFERQQTQYF. The CDR3 region has the DNA TGTGCCAGCAGTTTTGAACGCCAGCAGACCCAGTACTTC.

There are many counts of this clonotype. The gene calls are TRBV28 and TRBJ1-5; 9 bases fit TRBD1. Germline V gene data show CDR1 as MDHEN and CDR2 as SYDVKM. The CDR3 runs to 14 residues. V was pared by 5 bases and J by 7 bases, with 6 bases of the junction left unmatched. CDR3 coding DNA: TGTGCCAGCAGTCAGACAGGGGGTGGCCAGCCCCAGCATTTT. It translates to CASSQTGGGQPQHF.

In this sample, this clonotype turned up many times. The chain employs TRBV4-1 and TRBJ2-3; the match to TRBD2 covers 8 bases. Germline V lookup: CDR1 MGHRA, CDR2 YSYEKL. Trimming removed 4 bases from V and 6 bases from J; junction bases left unmatched: 6. The CDR3 is 14 residues long. DNA of the CDR3: TGCGCCAGCAGCCGAACTAGCGGAGGTGATACGCAGTATTTT. Its translation: CASSRTSGGDTQYF.

This clonotype appeared many times. This chain joins TRBV30 and TRBJ2-2, with 12 positions matching TRBD2. The length of the CDR3 is 14 residues. With V trimmed by 2 bases and J by 7 bases, 2 bases remained unmatched. Germline V gene sequence: CDR1 GTSNPN, CDR2 SVGIG (reference sequence). In DNA form, the CDR3 reads TGTGCCTGGAGTCTAGCGGGAGGGTACGGGGAGCTGTTTTTT. Its protein is CAWSLAGGYGELFF.

This clonotype was counted between two and nine times. Since a far larger clone is one base different, this is likely a read error. The chain is built from TRBV12-3 or TRBV12-4 and TRBJ2-7; no firm D call. V was pared by 9 bases and J by 7 bases, with 22 bases between. The length of the CDR3 is 14 residues. The CDR3 coding sequence is TGTGCCAGTAAAGGCTTGCGCTCCTACAATGAGCAGTACTTC. Its protein is CASKGLRSYNEQYF.

This clonotype was detected ten times or more. V is TRBV6-2 or TRBV6-3 and J is TRBJ1-1; D is perhaps TRBD1 (6 bases). CDR1 and CDR2 from the germline V gene are MNHEY and SVGEGT. V gave up 6 bases and J gave up 6 bases, with 17 bases separating them. The CDR3 sequence is 14 residues long. The CDR3 protein is CASSARQVWAEAFF. DNA for the CDR3: TGTGCCAGCAGCGCCCGACAGGTATGGGCTGAAGCTTTCTTT.

The sample holds many counts of this clonotype. This sequence joins TRBV6-6 and TRBJ1-5; D remains ambiguous. Trimming took 2 bases from V and 10 from J, leaving 18 bases between them. Germline V gene data show CDR1 as MNHNY and CDR2 as SVGAGI (reference sequence). CDR3 length: 15 amino acids. CDR3 region: CASSYEDRRSSPQHF. DNA for the CDR3: TGTGCCAGCAGTTACGAGGACCGCCGAAGTAGTCCCCAGCATTTT.

This clonotype was counted many times. This chain connects TRBV6-2 or TRBV6-3 to TRBJ1-1; D gene uncertain. The CDR3 spans 12 residues. V was trimmed by 6 bases and J by 5 bases, leaving 10 bases between them. CDR1 is MNHEY, CDR2 SVGEGT, per germline. The CDR3: CASSPPGTEAFF. The CDR3 coding sequence is TGTGCCAGCAGCCCCCCGGGTACTGAAGCTTTCTTT.

This clonotype was recorded at least ten times. CDR3 region: CASSRAGGLGNEQFF. The CDR3 DNA reads TGTGCCAGCAGCAGGGCGGGGGGGCTGGGAAATGAGCAGTTCTTC. The V and J genes are TRBV5-5 and TRBJ2-1; 9 bases fit TRBD2. CDR1 is SGHKS and CDR2 is YYEKEE in the germline V gene (reference sequence). The V segment lost 4 bases and the J segment 7 bases; nucleotides outside the gene matches: 9. The CDR3 is made up of 15 amino acids.